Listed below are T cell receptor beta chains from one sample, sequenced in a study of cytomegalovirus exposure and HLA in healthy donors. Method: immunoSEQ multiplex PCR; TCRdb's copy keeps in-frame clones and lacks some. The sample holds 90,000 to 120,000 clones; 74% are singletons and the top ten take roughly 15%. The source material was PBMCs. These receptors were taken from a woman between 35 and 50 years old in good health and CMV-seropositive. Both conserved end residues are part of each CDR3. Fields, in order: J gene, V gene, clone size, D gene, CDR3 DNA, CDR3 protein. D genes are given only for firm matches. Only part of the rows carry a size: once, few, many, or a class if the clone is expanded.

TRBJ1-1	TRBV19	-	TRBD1	TGTGCCAGTAGAATTGGGACAGGGAGTAGTGAAGCTTTCTTT	CASRIGTGSSEAFF
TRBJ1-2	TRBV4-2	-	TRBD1	TGTGCCAGCAGCCAAGAGTCCACGGCAGGGGGAGACTATGGCTACACCTTC	CASSQESTAGGDYGYTF
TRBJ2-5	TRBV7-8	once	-	TGTGCCAGCAGCTTAGCGCTTGGCTCTCAGACCCAGTACTTC	CASSLALGSQTQYF
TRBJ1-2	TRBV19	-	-	TGTGCCAGTGCGAATTCTAACTATGGCTACACCTTC	CASANSNYGYTF
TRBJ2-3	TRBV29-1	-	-	TGCAGCGTTGAAGTAGCTGATACGCAGTATTTT	CSVEVADTQYF
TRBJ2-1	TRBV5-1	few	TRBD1	TGCGCCAGCAGCCTAACGGGACAGGAGTACAATGAGCAGTTCTTC	CASSLTGQEYNEQFF
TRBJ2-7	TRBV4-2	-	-	TGTGCCAGCAGCCAAGGGGAGAGGACTTCCTACGAGCAGTACTTC	CASSQGERTSYEQYF
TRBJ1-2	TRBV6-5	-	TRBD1	TGTGCCAGCAGTCGGACAGGGGGTGAAAACTATGGCTACACCTTC	CASSRTGGENYGYTF
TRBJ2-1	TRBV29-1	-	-	TGCAGCGGGAGGACGTACAATGAGCAGTTCTTC	CSGRTYNEQFF
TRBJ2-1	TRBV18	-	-	TGTGCCAGCTCACCACTACTCTATGAGCAGTTCTTC	CASSPLLYEQFF
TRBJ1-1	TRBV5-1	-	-	TGCGCCAGCAGCCCGGCCCACCCGGGGACTGAAGCTTTCTTT	CASSPAHPGTEAFF
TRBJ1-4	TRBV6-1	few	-	TGTGCCAGCGCACAGGGTCAGGGCGCTAATGAAAAACTGTTTTTT	CASAQGQGANEKLFF
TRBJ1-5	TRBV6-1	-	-	TGTGCCAGCAGTCTGGAAGGGGATCAGCCCCAGCATTTT	CASSLEGDQPQHF
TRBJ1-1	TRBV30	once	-	TGTGCCTGGAGTAGAGACACGAACACTGAAGCTTTCTTT	CAWSRDTNTEAFF
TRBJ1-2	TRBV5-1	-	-	TGCGCCAGCAGCCCCAGCACAGGAGACTATGGCTACACCTTC	CASSPSTGDYGYTF
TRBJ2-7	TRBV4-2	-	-	TGTGCCAGCAGCCAGCGCAGACAGGTCTCCTACGAGCAGTACTTC	CASSQRRQVSYEQYF
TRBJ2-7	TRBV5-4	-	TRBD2	TGTGCCAGCAGCTTGGCGGGGACTAGCGGGTACGAGCAGTACTTC	CASSLAGTSGYEQYF
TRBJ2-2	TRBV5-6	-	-	TGTGCCAGCAGCTTGTATAACACCGGGGAGCTGTTTTTT	CASSLYNTGELFF
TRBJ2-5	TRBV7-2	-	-	TGTGCCAGCAGCTTAGGGGACTCCACTGAGACCCAGTACTTC	CASSLGDSTETQYF
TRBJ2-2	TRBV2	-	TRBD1	TGTGCCAGCAGAGCCGTCGGGACAGGAGGTTTGACCGGGGAGCTGTTTTTT	CASRAVGTGGLTGELFF
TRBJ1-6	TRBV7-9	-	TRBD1	TGTGCCAGCAGCACCCACGACAGGGTTGGATCACCCCTCCACTTT	CASSTHDRVGSPLHF
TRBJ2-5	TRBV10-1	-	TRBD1	TGCGCCAGCTCCTCATGGACAGGGTTGTTGTGGGAGACCCAGTACTTC	CASSSWTGLLWETQYF
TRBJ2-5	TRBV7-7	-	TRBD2	TGTGCTAGCAGCGGTGCAGCGGGGGGGCCGGAGACCCAGTACTTC	CASSGAAGGPETQYF
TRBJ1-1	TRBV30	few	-	TGTGCCTGGAGCGCAGGATTGGAGGGCACTGAAGCTTTCTTT	CAWSAGLEGTEAFF
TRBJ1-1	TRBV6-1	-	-	TGTGCCAGCAGTGAATTGGGAGGGGGCACTGAAGCTTTCTTT	CASSELGGGTEAFF
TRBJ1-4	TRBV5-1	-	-	TGCGCCAGCAGTCGGACAGCAACTAATGAAAAACTGTTTTTT	CASSRTATNEKLFF
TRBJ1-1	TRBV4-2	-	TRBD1	TGTGCCAGCAGCCCATCAGGGGGCAAGAACACTGAAGCTTTCTTT	CASSPSGGKNTEAFF
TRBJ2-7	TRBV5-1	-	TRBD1	TGCGCCAGCAGCCCTGATGGGACAGCCCACTCCTACGAGCAGTACTTC	CASSPDGTAHSYEQYF
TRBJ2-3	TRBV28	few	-	TGTGCCAGCAGTTTAGTCTCAGATACGCAGTATTTT	CASSLVSDTQYF
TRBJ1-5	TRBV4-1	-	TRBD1	TGCGCCAGCAGCCAATTAATACGGACAGGGTATAGCAATCAGCCCCAGCATTTT	CASSQLIRTGYSNQPQHF
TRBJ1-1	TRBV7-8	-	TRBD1	TGTGCCAGCAGCCCCTCACTGGGACAGCGTGAAGCTTTCTTT	CASSPSLGQREAFF
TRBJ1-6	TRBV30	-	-	TGTGCCTGGAGTGTACAGATTTCTAATTCACCCCTCCACTTT	CAWSVQISNSPLHF
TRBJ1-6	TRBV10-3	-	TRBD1	TGTGCCATCGGGACAGGGCCCAATTCACCCCTCCACTTT	CAIGTGPNSPLHF
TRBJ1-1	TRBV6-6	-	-	TGTGCCAGCAGTTACTCGACGGGTGCTGAAGCTTTCTTT	CASSYSTGAEAFF
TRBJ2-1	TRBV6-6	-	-	TGTGCCAGCAGACAACAGAGCCAGGGCTTCGAGCAGTTCTTC	CASRQQSQGFEQFF
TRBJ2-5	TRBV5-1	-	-	TGCGCCAGCGCCAGGGGGAGCGGGGGCTCACAAGAGACCCAGTACTTC	CASARGSGGSQETQYF
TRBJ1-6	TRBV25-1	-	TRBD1	TGTGCCAGCAGTAGATCCGGGACAGCTAATTCACCCCTCCACTTT	CASSRSGTANSPLHF
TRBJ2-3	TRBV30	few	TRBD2	TGTGCCTGGAGTGTAGGCGGGGGGGAAACAGATACGCAGTATTTT	CAWSVGGGETDTQYF
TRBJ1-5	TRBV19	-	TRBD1	TGTGCCAGTAGTTCTTACAGGGGACAGGGCCCTAATCAGCCCCAGCATTTT	CASSSYRGQGPNQPQHF
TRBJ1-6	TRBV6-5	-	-	TGTGCCAGCAGCCCCTGGAGCTCCTATAATTCACCCCTCCACTTT	CASSPWSSYNSPLHF